These T cell receptor beta chains were read from a single sample in a study of T cell changes during pregnancy in multiple sclerosis. Measured with immunoSEQ multiplex PCR; TCRdb has only the in-frame clones, and not every one. Of approximately 40,000 clones in the sample, about 90% were seen once. The sequences come from CD8+ T cells from peripheral blood mononuclear cells, collected after pregnancy. These receptors were obtained from a female donor with multiple sclerosis, enrolled in a pregnancy study. CDR3s include the opening cysteine and the closing phenylalanine or tryptophan. Each record gives: CDR3 protein, CDR3 DNA, J gene, V gene, D gene, clone size. D genes are given only for firm matches. Clone sizes are given selectively: once, few, many, or a class where the clone is expanded.

CASSWGTDSNQPQHF	TGTGCCAGCAGTTGGGGGACAGATAGCAATCAGCCCCAGCATTTT	TRBJ1-5	TRBV6-5	TRBD1	-
CASGKGLTEQYF	TGTGCCAGCGGAAAGGGACTCACCGAGCAGTACTTC	TRBJ2-7	TRBV27	-	once
CASSFGGGYSNQPQHF	TGTGCCAGCAGCTTTGGCGGGGGCTATAGCAATCAGCCCCAGCATTTT	TRBJ1-5	TRBV5-6	-	-
CASSQGGTSYNEQFF	TGTGCCAGCAGCCAGGGCGGGACCTCCTACAATGAGCAGTTCTTC	TRBJ2-1	TRBV14	-	-
CASSKRDRAGYGYTF	TGTGCCAGCAGTAAACGGGACAGGGCGGGCTATGGCTACACCTTC	TRBJ1-2	TRBV6-5	TRBD1	-
CASSLELQWGDEQFF	TGCGCCAGCAGCTTGGAGTTGCAATGGGGAGATGAGCAGTTCTTC	TRBJ2-1	TRBV5-1	-	-
CASVAGANNEQFF	TGTGCCAGCGTAGCGGGAGCCAACAATGAGCAGTTCTTC	TRBJ2-1	TRBV7-9	TRBD2	-
CASSQARQGPEAFF	TGCGCCAGCAGCCAAGCTCGACAGGGGCCTGAAGCTTTCTTT	TRBJ1-1	TRBV4-1	TRBD1	-
CACRNLQPMNTEAFF	TGTGCCTGCCGTAATCTACAGCCCATGAACACTGAAGCTTTCTTT	TRBJ1-1	TRBV30	-	-
CASSLGGQEAFF	TGTGCCAGCAGCTTAGGGGGACAAGAAGCTTTCTTT	TRBJ1-1	TRBV7-9	-	-
CASSKTSGADTQYF	TGTGCCAGCAGCAAGACTAGCGGGGCAGATACGCAGTATTTT	TRBJ2-3	TRBV7-2	TRBD2	-
CASSVVARGEYPNYGYTF	TGTGCCAGCAGCGTAGTCGCACGGGGGGAATACCCTAACTATGGCTACACCTTC	TRBJ1-2	TRBV9	-	-
CASSLSTYTDTQYF	TGTGCCAGCAGTTTAAGTACCTACACAGATACGCAGTATTTT	TRBJ2-3	TRBV27	-	once
CASSEGAIRLIYEQYF	TGTGCCAGCAGTGAAGGGGCTATTAGGCTCATTTACGAGCAGTACTTC	TRBJ2-7	TRBV6-1	-	-